This T cell receptor beta chain was identified during a study of CD8+ T cells in alopecia areata. Background on the study: Severity was scored as percentage of affected scalp area in treated patients.

The length of the CDR3 is 12 residues. The V gene's germline CDR1 is ENHRY and CDR2 SYGVKD. The ends were cut back, 2 bases at V and 8 bases at J, with 9 bases in the middle. For this clone: Its cognate antigen is unknown.

Study-level points and caveats: Normal skin contains resident alphabeta T cells, and these are also sequenced in scalp samples. Lesional scalp, notably in alopecia totalis/universalis, had clonality above that of normal scalp.

The treatment denotes: oral pan-JAK inhibitor, 5-10 mg twice daily. Collected material from alopecia areata patients comprised lesional scalp punch biopsies and peripheral blood. Extracted from the samples, RNA was reverse transcribed into cDNA to serve as the sequencing template. Profiling relied on immunoSEQ multiplex PCR, and the TCRdb table lists in-frame clones only, not all of them. Of some 170,000 clones listed, about 54% were seen once; the top ten hold approximately 16%. The clonotype was recovered from a human donor with alopecia areata. This specimen consisted of CD4+ T cells sorted from blood, obtained around week 55, from a patient treated with tofacitinib. J is TRBJ1-2 and V is TRBV10-3, with D unresolved. Here the CDR3 DNA reads TGTGCCATCAGTGAGCGTGACGGAGGCTACACCTTC. It translates to CAISERDGGYTF.